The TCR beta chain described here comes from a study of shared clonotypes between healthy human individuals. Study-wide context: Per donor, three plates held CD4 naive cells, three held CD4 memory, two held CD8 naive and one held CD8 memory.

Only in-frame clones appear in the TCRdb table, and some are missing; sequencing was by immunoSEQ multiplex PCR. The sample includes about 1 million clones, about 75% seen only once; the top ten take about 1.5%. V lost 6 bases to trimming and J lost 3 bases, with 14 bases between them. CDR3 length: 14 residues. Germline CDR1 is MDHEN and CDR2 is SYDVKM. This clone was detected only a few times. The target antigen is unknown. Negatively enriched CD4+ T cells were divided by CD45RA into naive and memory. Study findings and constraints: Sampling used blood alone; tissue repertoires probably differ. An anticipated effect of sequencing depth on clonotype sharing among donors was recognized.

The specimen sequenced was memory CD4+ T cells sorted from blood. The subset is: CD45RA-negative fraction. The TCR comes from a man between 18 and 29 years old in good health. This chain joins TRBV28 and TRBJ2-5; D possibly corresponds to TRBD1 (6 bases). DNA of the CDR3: TGTGCCAGCAGGTTTCAATGGACAGAAGAGACCCAGTACTTC. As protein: CASRFQWTEETQYF.